This T cell receptor (beta chain) was obtained from a study of cytomegalovirus exposure and HLA in healthy donors (dated by TCRdb to 2015 to 2018). Regarding the complete study: An earlier analysis of approximately 640 of the donors reported approximately 270 Gb of sequence data and 100 million to 130 million unique TCR beta sequences from approximately 180 million T cells. Along with the approximately 650-subject first cohort, a separate validation cohort of around 110 different subjects was used. Rather than using new phenotypic data, the later analysis identified candidate immune exposures from TCR beta sequences and from how often those sequences occurred across donors. Because of strong linkage in the cohort, 4 to 6 DR-DQ haplotypes were treated as single units for association and clustering. The study was designed to test whether signatures of past pathogen exposure could be identified by cataloging public T cell receptors. A later analysis re-examined previously published TCR beta repertoires from just over 650 donors and added high-resolution HLA genotyping to investigate patterns of TCR occurrence. A later genetic analysis used genome-wide SNP genotypes for about 65% of the roughly 700 donors, treating that subset as a discovery cohort. An early release that covered approximately 600 HLA-typed donors contained 250 to 350 gigabases of sequencing data and around 85 million unique TCR sequences. Typing coverage differed by locus: A, B, C, DRB1 and DQB1 were typed in about 629-640 donors, DQA1 in roughly 500, DPA1 in approximately 600, and DPB1 in around 440. An earlier analysis of around 580 of the donors used high-throughput TCR beta sequencing to judge whether each TCR beta V gene segment behaved as functional or pseudogenic. Using immunosequencing, the study profiled T cell repertoires from some 670 subjects and related those repertoires to cytomegalovirus serostatus. High-throughput TCR immunosequencing, statistical association of individual TCRs with disease status, and machine learning were combined to predict cytomegalovirus infection status. Across some 400 genotyped donors of the cohort, an average of about 240,000 unique TCR beta nucleotide sequences per donor were sequenced, and roughly 18% of those sequences were non-productive. Among the roughly 400 genotyped donors, about 85% belonged to the genetic ancestry cluster associated with self-reported Caucasian donors. All discovery cohort repertoires had been generated on a single sequencing platform. Alongside the repertoire data, information on donor age, sex, ethnicity and CMV serostatus was compiled. HLA typing covered class I and class II loci at four-digit resolution. Results the study describes overall, beyond this receptor: Because HLA typing was unavailable for some donors at each locus, only the typed subset was used in association tests. An association between a missense DCLRE1C variant and V-gene and J-gene trimming of TCR beta chains was found in a later genetic analysis and replicated in an independent cohort. A later genetic analysis reported fewer N-insertions in productive TCRs among donors in an Asian-associated ancestry cluster than the approximately 700-donor mean. For the cohort, immune exposure information was limited to CMV serostatus. Most CMV-associated TCR beta chains appeared to be HLA-restricted in a later analysis, and the HLA associations seemed to be driven largely by CMV exposure. A further reported finding was that TCR beta sequences accurately predicted the HLA-A and HLA-B alleles for most subjects in the first cohort. The 87-base-pair reads could not distinguish some IMGT-functional V segments, including TRBV6-2 and TRBV6-3, so those segments were excluded. Only TCR beta chains were sequenced in this cohort, and the absence of alpha or paired-chain data limited detectable features. Correlated functional status among segregating V segments might be attributable to linkage disequilibrium, but an unknown experimental factor could not be ruled out. The earlier analysis of fewer than 750 of the donors excluded some 15 rarely observed V segments, including chromosome 9 orphons, because counts were too low. When HLA alleles, especially DR and DQ, strongly co-occurred, TCR associations were difficult to assign to individual alleles. In a later analysis, several top co-occurrence clusters were reported to appear linked to parvovirus B19, influenza, CMV and Epstein-Barr virus. The classifier was reported to diagnose cytomegalovirus status with high specificity and sensitivity in both the original and validation cohorts. Roughly uniform sequencing depth across donors was assumed in presence/absence analyses, although this assumption may not hold. The study listed approximately 160 TCR beta chains as associated with cytomegalovirus. An earlier analysis of around 540 of the donors showed that most TCR beta V segments appeared in productive rearrangements either about 87% or about 30% of the time, which broadly matched IMGT annotations. A cluster of highly shared sequence variants was judged likely to represent a technical artifact of the sequencing pipeline. Three of the identified cytomegalovirus-associated TCR beta chains were confirmed in vitro to be specific for cytomegalovirus antigens. A later analysis found that HLA-associated TCR beta chains were more clonally expanded and had lower generation probabilities than equally common non-associated chains. A later analysis associated some 17,000 TCR beta sequences with specific HLA alleles at a false discovery rate of 0.05. The authors suggested that the approach could potentially be generalized to other disease states and immunological phenotypes. While some public TCRs were present in many individuals, most TCR sequences turned up only very rarely across donors. In a later analysis, the rate of TCR association differed among HLA loci, with DRB1 alleles having the most associated TCRs and HLA-C alleles having the fewest.

Preparation of the library involved the immunoSEQ multiplex PCR assay. For the multiplex PCR, a mixture combining 60 forward primers for TCR Vbeta segments and 13 reverse primers for TCR Jbeta segments was used. The CDR3 region of rearranged TCR beta genes was amplified from genomic DNA by a multiplex PCR assay. Amplified TCR beta libraries were sequenced as 87-base-pair reads on the Illumina HiSeq System. In the paper's pipeline: A later analysis tallied 75 million to 95 million unique TCR beta chains across the 666 repertoires, and some 10 million of those chains were shared by two or more donors. Raw reads were error-corrected and collapsed into unique sequences by a nearest-neighbor algorithm in which closely related sequences were merged to remove PCR and sequencing errors. Alignment of CDR3 sequences to IMGT reference sequences was used to assign V, D and J gene segments. For a sequence to be retained, a match of at least six nucleotides to both a V gene segment and a J gene segment was required. A rearrangement counted as productive if the CDR3 had no stop codons and remained in frame with V and J, and every other rearrangement counted as non-productive. CDR3 was defined by IMGT convention, running from the second conserved V-encoded cysteine to the conserved J-encoded phenylalanine. The earlier analysis of some 550 of the donors excluded any sequence lacking an unambiguous match to a single V gene segment. In an earlier analysis of some 590 of the donors, V segments were called functional above 56.7% productive rearrangements and were called segregating when the between-donor standard deviation exceeded 5%. A statistical classification framework was developed to diagnose cytomegalovirus status using the catalog of TCR beta chain sequences. In a later analysis, V and J genes were assigned by comparing TCR nucleotide sequences against IMGT/GENE-DB human TR gene sequences. A later analysis assigned CDR3 sequences and most-parsimonious VDJ recombination scenarios with the TCRdist pipeline. In a later analysis, every TCR beta chain was defined by the combination of its CDR3 amino acid sequence and its V-gene family, and reads without a unique V-gene family were dropped. To address suspected cross-contamination and a sequencing artifact, a later analysis removed under 600 highly shared, low-generation-probability nucleotide sequences. In a later analysis, a clonal expansion index for each public chain was calculated from normalized within-repertoire ranks of inferred template counts. A later analysis computed generation probabilities with a VDJ recombination model fitted to out-of-frame rearrangements, and checked the results against IGoR. A later analysis scored TCR-TCR, TCR-HLA and TCR-CMV co-occurrence with hypergeometric tests, applying a repertoire-size bias correction to TCR pairs. False discovery rates were estimated in a later analysis by permuting HLA or CMV assignments 20 times. A later analysis grouped co-occurring TCRs with DBSCAN, adding TCRdist sequence similarity when clustering within HLA-allele-positive subsets. Repertoires with fewer than 30,000 or more than 120,000 public chains, plus five repertoires with anomalous nucleotide sharing, were excluded from co-occurrence clustering. Not all clones reach the TCRdb copy of this immuneACCESS table, which keeps in-frame sequences only. Checked studies attribute under half of the gap to unresolved V genes and leave the rest unexplained. V, J and clone size are those of that table, while D and trimming were read from the DNA. Recorded for this sample are over 100,000 clones; 60% to 80% of them occurred a single time. The top ten constitute roughly 7% of the sample.

The cohort was made up of around 720 healthy bone marrow donors. At the time of sampling, all cohort members were nominally healthy, though unrecorded immune exposures were likely present. The donor was CMV seronegative and was included in the group of over 300 seronegative cohort members. Each donor provided a peripheral blood sample, and peripheral blood mononuclear cells were used for TCR beta sequencing. Genomic DNA extraction from the blood cell samples was performed with the Qiagen DNeasy Blood Extraction Kit. The V end loses 2 bases and the J end loses 4 bases, and a stretch of 9 bases separates them. Reading the germline V gene (reference sequence) gives CDR1 GTSNPN and CDR2 SVGIG. From cysteine to phenylalanine, the CDR3 is 13 amino acids long. Just the 39-base CDR3 DNA is kept, in frame starting at base 1. This clone was counted a few times. Its antigen is currently not known. One base away there is no much larger clone; base qualities are not given.

This chain is built from TRBV30 and TRBJ1-3, with no D gene named confidently. Material: PBMCs. The sequence was obtained from a male donor in good health and CMV-seronegative. The nucleotide sequence is given as TGTGCCTGGAGTCCGGTTTCGGGAAACACCATATATTTT. Its coded protein is CAWSPVSGNTIYF.